This T cell receptor beta chain was observed in a study of blood T cell repertoires in COVID-19. Background on the study: Spain, Italy and the United States supplied samples that represented acute and convalescent COVID-19. Sample material is recorded as cDNA or gDNA derived from T cells, B-cell-depleted T cells, or PBMCs.

In the original processing: The authors estimated nucleated cell counts from reference gene primer amplification. TCRdb's copy holds only in-frame clones and misses some; the assay was immunoSEQ multiplex PCR. The V and J calls and clone size are taken from that table; D and trimming were inferred from the DNA. The sample yields 45,000 to 65,000 clones, roughly 89% seen once. The junction had 5 bases not matched to a gene; V was cut back by 3 bases and J by 6 bases. CDR3 length equals 13 residues. Germline CDR1 is MDHEN and CDR2 is SYDVKM. The sample was peripheral blood. This TCR was sampled from a man in his sixties with active COVID-19. V usage is TRBV28 and J usage is TRBJ2-7; TRBD2 matches 7 bases. This CDR3 is CASSFERDFEQYF. The CDR3, as DNA: TGTGCCAGCAGTTTTGAGCGGGACTTCGAGCAGTACTTC. The variable domain in full, with the rest retrieved from reference TRBV28 and TRBJ2-7, is DVKVTQSSRYLVKRTGEKVFLECVQDMDHENMFWYRQDPGLGLRLIYFSYDVKMKEKGDIPEGYSVSREKKERFSLILESASTNQTSMYLCASSFERDFEQYFGPGTRLTVT.